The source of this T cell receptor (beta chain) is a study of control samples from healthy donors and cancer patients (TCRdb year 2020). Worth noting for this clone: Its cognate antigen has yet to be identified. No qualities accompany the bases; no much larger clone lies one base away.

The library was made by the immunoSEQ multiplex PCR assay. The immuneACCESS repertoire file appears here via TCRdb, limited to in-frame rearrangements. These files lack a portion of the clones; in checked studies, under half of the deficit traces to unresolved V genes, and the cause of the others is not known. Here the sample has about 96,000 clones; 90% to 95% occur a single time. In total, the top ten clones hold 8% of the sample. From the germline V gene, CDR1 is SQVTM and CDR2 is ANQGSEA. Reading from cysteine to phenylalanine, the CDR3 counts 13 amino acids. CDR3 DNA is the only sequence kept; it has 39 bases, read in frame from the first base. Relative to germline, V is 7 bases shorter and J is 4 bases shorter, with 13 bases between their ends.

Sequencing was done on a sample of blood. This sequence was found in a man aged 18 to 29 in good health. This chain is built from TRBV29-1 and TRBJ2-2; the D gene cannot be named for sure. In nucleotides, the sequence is TGCAGCGCGGTGACATCAATCACCGGGGAGCTGTTTTTT. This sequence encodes CSAVTSITGELFF.